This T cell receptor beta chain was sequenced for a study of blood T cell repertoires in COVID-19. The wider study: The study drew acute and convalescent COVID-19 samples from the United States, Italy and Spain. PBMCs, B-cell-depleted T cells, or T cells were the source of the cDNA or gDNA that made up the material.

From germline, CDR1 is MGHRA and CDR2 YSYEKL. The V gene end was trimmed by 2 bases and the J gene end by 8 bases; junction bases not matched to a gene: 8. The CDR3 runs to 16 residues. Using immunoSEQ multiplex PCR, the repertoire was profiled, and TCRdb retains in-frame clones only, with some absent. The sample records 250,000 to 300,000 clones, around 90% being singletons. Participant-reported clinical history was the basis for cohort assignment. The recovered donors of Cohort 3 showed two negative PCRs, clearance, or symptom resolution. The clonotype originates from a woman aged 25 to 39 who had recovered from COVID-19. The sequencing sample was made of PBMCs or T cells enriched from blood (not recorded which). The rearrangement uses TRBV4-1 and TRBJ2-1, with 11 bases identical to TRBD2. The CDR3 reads CASSQFLAGGPYEQFF. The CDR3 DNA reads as TGCGCCAGCAGCCAATTTTTAGCGGGAGGGCCTTATGAGCAGTTCTTC.